Listed here are 23 T cell receptor beta chains from one sample, sequenced in a study of T cell changes during pregnancy in multiple sclerosis. Data came from immunoSEQ multiplex PCR; TCRdb stores just in-frame clones and leaves some out. The sample has tens of thousands of clones; approximately 92% are singletons. The starting material was peripheral blood, obtained in the second trimester of pregnancy. These receptors were taken from a female donor with multiple sclerosis, enrolled in a pregnancy study.

V and J are TRBV4-3 and TRBJ1-5, with no clear D. V lost 0 bases to trimming and J lost 6 bases, with 15 bases between them. This CDR3 region has 16 residues. Germline V CDR1 and CDR2: LGHNA, YSLEER. The CDR3 region is CASSQDTPGSGQPQHF. The CDR3, as DNA: TGCGCCAGCAGCCAAGATACCCCGGGGTCGGGTCAGCCCCAGCATTTT.

The chain has TRBV6-4 and TRBJ2-3; TRBD2 matches 7 bases. The CDR3 has 14 residues. With 4 bases clipped from V and 4 bases from J, the junction kept 5 bases outside the gene matches. CDR1 and CDR2 (germline): MRHNA, SNTAGT. This CDR3 reads CASSGEGAADTQYF. CDR3 in DNA: TGTGCCAGCAGTGGGGAGGGAGCCGCAGATACGCAGTATTTT.

This clone was seen only once. The chain couples TRBV6-1 to TRBJ2-5; no reliable D call. The CDR3 loop spans 12 amino acids. The germline gives CDR1 MNHNS, CDR2 SASEGT. Deletions cut 7 bases from V and 5 bases from J, with 11 bases between. Here the CDR3 DNA reads TGTGCCAGCACGGTAGCCCAGGAGACCCAGTACTTC. Residues: CASTVAQETQYF.

The genes are TRBV11-3 and TRBJ1-1; the D is unclear. The CDR3 length is 13 residues. CDR1 is SGHNT and CDR2 is YENEEA in the germline V gene. The V end was cut by 1 base, the J end by 5 bases, with 8 bases between. The CDR3: CASSLVGRTEAFF. CDR3 in DNA: TGTGCCAGCAGCTTAGTGGGGAGAACTGAAGCTTTCTTT.

The chain recombines TRBV6-1 with TRBJ2-7; TRBD1 matches at 9 bases. V trimming: 7 bases; J trimming: 3 bases; junction bases outside the gene matches: 7. The V gene's germline CDR1 is MNHNS and CDR2 SASEGT. The CDR3 runs to 14 residues. The CDR3 nucleotides are TGTGCCAGCAAAACGGACAGGGGAAACTACGAGCAGTACTTC. Translated: CASKTDRGNYEQYF.

This clone was picked up one time. The chain uses TRBV18 and TRBJ2-7; 7 bases line up with TRBD1. This CDR3 region has 14 residues. Unmatched junction bases numbered 10, after V lost 5 bases and J lost 6 bases. The germline gives CDR1 KGHSH, CDR2 LQKENI. The CDR3 region has the DNA TGTGCCAGCTCAAGTTGGGACAGCCTGAGCGAGCAGTACTTC. Its translation: CASSSWDSLSEQYF.

CDR3 protein: CASSLRGDGRPAYEQYF. CDR3 DNA: TGTGCCAGCAGCTTACGGGGGGATGGGCGGCCCGCCTACGAGCAGTACTTC. V gene TRBV7-2 combines with J gene TRBJ2-7; 7 bases match TRBD2. This CDR3 contains 17 residues. With 2 bases clipped from V and 2 bases from J, the junction kept 12 bases outside the gene matches. CDR1 is SGHTA and CDR2 is FQGNSA in the germline V gene.

This sequence joins TRBV29-1 and TRBJ2-5, with 9 bases that match TRBD2. The CDR3 is 12 amino acids. V was pared by 8 bases and J by 5 bases, with 6 bases of the junction left unmatched. Germline assignment: CDR1 SQVTM and CDR2 ANQGSEA. The CDR3 sequence: CSSSTSGETQYF. The CDR3 DNA reads TGCAGCTCAAGTACTAGCGGGGAGACCCAGTACTTC.

This chain links TRBV28 with TRBJ1-1; the match to TRBD1 covers 11 bases. Germline CDR1 reads MDHEN; CDR2 reads SYDVKM. V gave up 7 bases and J gave up 5 bases; unmatched junction bases: 9. This CDR3 has 15 amino acids. CDR3 in DNA: TGTGCCAGCACCGAAGGACAGGGGGCGTGGACTGAAGCTTTCTTT. It specifies CASTEGQGAWTEAFF.

The chain employs TRBV27 and TRBJ1-1; D unclear. Germline values: CDR1 MNHEY, CDR2 SMNVEV (reference sequence). Trimming shortened V by 6 bases and J by 4 bases, and 21 bases separated the two germline ends. The CDR3 spans 16 residues. CDR3 protein: CASRPKWATAVTEAFF. CDR3 sequence (DNA): TGTGCCAGCAGACCGAAGTGGGCAACCGCCGTCACTGAAGCTTTCTTT.

V and J are TRBV5-5 and TRBJ1-1; D remains unclear. The V gene's germline CDR1 is SGHKS and CDR2 YYEKEE (reference sequence). The CDR3 loop spans 16 amino acids. Trimming cost V 0 bases and J 8 bases, with 20 bases left between them. The CDR3 DNA is TGTGCCAGCAGCTTGGAGGTTCGGCAGGCCCCGGGGGAAGCTTTCTTT. Translation gives CASSLEVRQAPGEAFF.

The genes are TRBV19 and TRBJ1-5; D is ambiguous. The CDR3 runs 14 residues. Trimming removed 3 bases from V and 4 bases from J, with 10 bases in between. In germline, CDR1 is LNHDA, CDR2 SQIVND (reference sequence). The CDR3 reads CASSILRENQPQHF. The DNA of the CDR3 is TGTGCCAGTAGTATCCTGAGGGAAAATCAGCCCCAGCATTTT.

The J gene is TRBJ2-1, the V gene TRBV11-2; 10 bases match TRBD1. From germline, CDR1 is SGHAT and CDR2 FQNNGV. Trimming took 1 base from V and 6 from J; bases not matched to a gene: 6. The CDR3 runs to 16 residues. This chain's CDR3 is CASSLGGTGVPNEQFF. DNA of the CDR3: TGTGCCAGCAGCTTAGGGGGGACAGGGGTACCCAATGAGCAGTTCTTC.

Details on this clone: One junction end does not reproduce the germline sequence, and a read error may be involved. This sequence joins TRBV5-1 and TRBJ2-2; weak D call: TRBD2 (7 bases). There are 13 residues in the CDR3. Germline-derived CDR1 and CDR2 are SGHRS and YFSETQ. The CDR3 loop is CASSPGGEGVLFF. CDR3 sequence (DNA): TGCGCCAGCAGCCCCGGCGGGGAGGGGGTGCTGTTTTTT.

This chain links TRBV18 with TRBJ2-1, with no clear D. Germline CDR1 and CDR2: KGHSH and LQKENI. This CDR3 spans 15 amino acids. V gave up 6 bases and J gave up 0 bases, with 12 bases separating them. The CDR3 nucleotides read TGTGCCAGCTCTCGTTTATCTACCTCCTACAATGAGCAGTTCTTC. It specifies CASSRLSTSYNEQFF. The complete variable domain, with remaining parts taken from reference TRBV18 and TRBJ2-1, reads NAGVMQNPRHLVRRRGQEARLRCSPMKGHSHVYWYRQLPEEGLKFMVYLQKENIIDESGMPKERFSAEFPKEGPSILRIQQVVRGDSAAYFCASSRLSTSYNEQFFGPGTRLTVL.

The V and J genes are TRBV7-9 and TRBJ2-1, with D unclear. This CDR3 has 15 amino acids. The ends were cut back, 2 bases at V and 0 bases at J, with 8 bases in the middle. The V gene's germline CDR1 is SEHNR and CDR2 FQNEAQ (reference sequence). CDR3 bases: TGTGCCAGCAGCTTACCGCTACCCTCCTACAATGAGCAGTTCTTC. It translates to CASSLPLPSYNEQFF.

The chain links TRBV6-1 to TRBJ1-1; the D gene is possibly TRBD1 (6 bases). The CDR3 covers 18 residues. V gave up 2 bases and J gave up 1 base, with 20 bases separating them. Germline V gene lookup returns CDR1 MNHNS and CDR2 SASEGT. CDR3 nucleotides: TGTGCCAGCAGTGAATTGGGCGGGGGCGCCGGTGGGAACACTGAAGCTTTCTTT. It specifies CASSELGGGAGGNTEAFF.

The genes are TRBV5-1 and TRBJ1-4; D not certain. V was shortened by 1 base and J by 7 bases, with 8 bases between the two germline ends. This CDR3 has 13 amino acids. Germline V lookup: CDR1 SGHRS, CDR2 YFSETQ. The CDR3 is CASSLYGGEKLFF. In DNA form, the CDR3 reads TGCGCCAGCAGCTTGTATGGCGGTGAAAAACTGTTTTTT.

This chain connects TRBV7-3 to TRBJ2-7, with 10 bases matching TRBD2. The CDR3 runs 14 residues. Trimming cost V 5 bases and J 0 bases; bases outside gene matches: 1. The germline V gene encodes CDR1 SGHTA and CDR2 FQGTGA. CDR3 loop: CASSPSGSSYEQYF. As DNA, the CDR3 is TGTGCCAGCAGCCCTAGCGGGAGCTCCTACGAGCAGTACTTC.

The chain carries TRBV7-9 and TRBJ2-5; 10 bases align to TRBD1. This CDR3 region has 15 residues. J gave up 5 bases and V 5 bases, and 8 bases lay outside the gene matches. CDR1 and CDR2 (germline): SEHNR, FQNEAQ (reference sequence). CDR3 DNA: TGTGCCAGCAGCCCGGGGGACAGGGGAGCGGAGACCCAGTACTTC. Encoded protein: CASSPGDRGAETQYF.

The J gene is TRBJ1-4, the V gene TRBV5-1; D not certain. Germline V gene sequence: CDR1 SGHRS, CDR2 YFSETQ. V shed 2 bases and J shed 4 bases, with 12 bases lying between them. There are 15 residues in the CDR3. CDR3 region: CASSFEGSLNEKLFF. Written as DNA, the CDR3 is TGCGCCAGCAGCTTTGAGGGCAGCCTTAATGAAAAACTGTTTTTT.

The J gene is TRBJ2-7, the V gene TRBV27; D perhaps matches TRBD1 (6 bases). The CDR3 has 15 residues. V was clipped by 5 bases and J by 2 bases, with 16 bases between them. CDR1 is MNHEY, CDR2 SMNVEV, per germline (reference sequence). The CDR3 DNA is TGTGCCAGCAGTGCGACAGGCTTGTCCACCTACGAGCAGTACTTC. Protein sequence: CASSATGLSTYEQYF.

The chain has TRBV7-2 and TRBJ2-7, with D possibly being TRBD1 (6 bases). V was shortened by 5 bases and J by 5 bases, with 10 bases between the two germline ends. The CDR3 covers 12 residues. CDR1 and CDR2 from the germline V gene are SGHTA and FQGNSA. CDR3 amino acids: CASSPTGDEQYF. CDR3 coding DNA: TGTGCCAGCAGCCCGACAGGTGACGAGCAGTACTTC.